This is a list of T cell receptor beta chains from one sample in a study of blood T cell repertoires in COVID-19. Data came from immunoSEQ multiplex PCR; TCRdb stores just in-frame clones and leaves some out. There are approximately 170,000 clones in the sample; 88% occur only once, and more than 25% lies in the top ten. Sequencing input: peripheral blood. These TCRs come from a man in his 60s with acute or convalescent COVID-19. Each CDR3 is given with its conserved first and last residue. Fields, in order: J gene, D gene, V gene, clone size, CDR3 DNA, CDR3 protein. D genes are given only for firm matches. The size of a clone is reported for some rows only, either as once, few or many, or as a class for expanded clones.

j_call: TRBJ1-2
d_call: TRBD1
v_call: TRBV9
clone_size: -
cdr3_nt: TGTGCCAGCAGCGTGTTGACAGGGAGTGGTGGCTACACCTTC
cdr3_aa: CASSVLTGSGGYTF

j_call: TRBJ1-5
d_call: -
v_call: TRBV6-5
clone_size: few
cdr3_nt: TGTGCCAGCAGACCGAACAGGGCTGGCAATCAGCCCCAGCATTTT
cdr3_aa: CASRPNRAGNQPQHF

j_call: TRBJ1-2
d_call: TRBD1
v_call: TRBV15
clone_size: -
cdr3_nt: TGTGCCACCAGCAGATCGGACTTTAGGGACAGTCTTGGCTACACCTTC
cdr3_aa: CATSRSDFRDSLGYTF

j_call: TRBJ1-2
d_call: TRBD1
v_call: TRBV30
clone_size: -
cdr3_nt: TGTGCCTGGAGTAGACAGGGAGATGGCTACACCTTC
cdr3_aa: CAWSRQGDGYTF

j_call: TRBJ1-5
d_call: TRBD1
v_call: TRBV28
clone_size: -
cdr3_nt: TGTGCCAGCAGTTCCCTCGCGACGGCCTACACAGGGGGGCAGCCCCAGCATTTT
cdr3_aa: CASSSLATAYTGGQPQHF

j_call: TRBJ2-5
d_call: -
v_call: TRBV19
clone_size: -
cdr3_nt: TGTGCCAGTAGGCGCGTTGGAGAGACCCAGTACTTC
cdr3_aa: CASRRVGETQYF

j_call: TRBJ2-3
d_call: -
v_call: TRBV3-1/TRBV3-2
clone_size: -
cdr3_nt: TGTGCCAGCAGCCAAGTTTATGGGGCCCAGGGGCCCACAGATACGCAGTATTTT
cdr3_aa: CASSQVYGAQGPTDTQYF

j_call: TRBJ1-5
d_call: -
v_call: TRBV4-1
clone_size: -
cdr3_nt: TGCGCCAGCAGCCAAGATCCCCCTCCCGATCAGCCCCAGCATTTT
cdr3_aa: CASSQDPPPDQPQHF

j_call: TRBJ2-1
d_call: -
v_call: TRBV5-1
clone_size: -
cdr3_nt: TGCGCCAGCAGCGGCGGGACTCGCTCCTACAATGAGCAGTTCTTC
cdr3_aa: CASSGGTRSYNEQFF

j_call: TRBJ1-2
d_call: -
v_call: TRBV6-2/TRBV6-3
clone_size: -
cdr3_nt: TGTGCCAGCAGCTTTAGACAGCCTAACTATGGCTACACCTTC
cdr3_aa: CASSFRQPNYGYTF